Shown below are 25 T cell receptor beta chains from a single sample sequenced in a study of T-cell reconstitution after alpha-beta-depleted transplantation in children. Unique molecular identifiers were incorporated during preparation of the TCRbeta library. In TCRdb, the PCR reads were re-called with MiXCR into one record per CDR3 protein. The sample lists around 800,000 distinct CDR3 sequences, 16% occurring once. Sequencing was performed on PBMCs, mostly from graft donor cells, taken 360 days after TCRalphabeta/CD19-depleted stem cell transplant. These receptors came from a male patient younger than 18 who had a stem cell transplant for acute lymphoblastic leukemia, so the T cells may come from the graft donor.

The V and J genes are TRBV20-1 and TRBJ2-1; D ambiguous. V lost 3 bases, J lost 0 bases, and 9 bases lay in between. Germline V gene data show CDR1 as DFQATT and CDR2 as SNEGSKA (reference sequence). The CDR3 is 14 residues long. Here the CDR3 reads CSARIQSSYNEQFF. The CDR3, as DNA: TGCAGTGCTAGGATACAGAGCTCCTACAATGAGCAGTTCTTC.

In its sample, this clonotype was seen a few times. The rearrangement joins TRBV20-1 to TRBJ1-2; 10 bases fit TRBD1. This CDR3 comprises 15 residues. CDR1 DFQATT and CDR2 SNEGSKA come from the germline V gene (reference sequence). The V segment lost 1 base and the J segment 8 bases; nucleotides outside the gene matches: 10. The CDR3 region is CSARGVGTGASGYTF. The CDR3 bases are TGCAGTGCTAGAGGGGTAGGGACAGGGGCGAGCGGCTACACCTTC.

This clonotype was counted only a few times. CDR3: CASRDLNTDTQYF. CDR3 bases: TGTGCCAGCAGGGACCTAAACACAGATACGCAGTATTTT. The rearrangement joins TRBV27 to TRBJ2-3, with D unclear. The CDR3 is 13 amino acids. Trimming pared 6 bases from V and 2 bases from J, leaving 9 bases between. CDR1 is MNHEY and CDR2 is SMNVEV in the germline V gene (reference sequence).

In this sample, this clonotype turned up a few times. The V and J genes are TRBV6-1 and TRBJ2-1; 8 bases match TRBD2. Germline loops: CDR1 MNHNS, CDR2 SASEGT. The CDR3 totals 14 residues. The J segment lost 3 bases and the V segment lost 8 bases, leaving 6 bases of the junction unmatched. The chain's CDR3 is CASGHGRVYNEQFF. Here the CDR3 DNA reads TGTGCCAGCGGACACGGGAGGGTCTACAATGAGCAGTTCTTC.

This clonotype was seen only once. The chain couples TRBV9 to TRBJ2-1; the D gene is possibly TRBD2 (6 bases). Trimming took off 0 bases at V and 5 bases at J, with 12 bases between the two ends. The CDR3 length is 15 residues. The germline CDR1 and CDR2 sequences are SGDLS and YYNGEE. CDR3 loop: CASSVDGTPHNEQFF. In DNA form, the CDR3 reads TGTGCCAGCAGCGTAGATGGGACTCCCCACAATGAGCAGTTCTTC.

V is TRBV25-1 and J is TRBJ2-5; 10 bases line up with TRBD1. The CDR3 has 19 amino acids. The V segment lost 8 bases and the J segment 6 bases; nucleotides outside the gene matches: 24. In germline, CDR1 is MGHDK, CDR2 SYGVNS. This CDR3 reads CASGTSPTSPGQGKKTQYF. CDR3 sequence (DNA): TGTGCCAGCGGGACTTCCCCAACCTCTCCGGGACAGGGGAAGAAGACCCAGTACTTC.

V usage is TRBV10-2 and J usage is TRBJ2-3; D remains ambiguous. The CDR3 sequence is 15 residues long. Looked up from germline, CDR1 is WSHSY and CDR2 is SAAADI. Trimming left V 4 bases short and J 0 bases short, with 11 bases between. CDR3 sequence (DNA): TGCGCCAGCAGTGCGCTCTCCCAAAGCACAGATACGCAGTATTTT. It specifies CASSALSQSTDTQYF.

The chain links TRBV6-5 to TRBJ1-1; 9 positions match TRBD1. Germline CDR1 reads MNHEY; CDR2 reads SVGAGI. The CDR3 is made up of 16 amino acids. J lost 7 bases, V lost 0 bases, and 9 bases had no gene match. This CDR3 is CASSYSIGTGLGEAFF. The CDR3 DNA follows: TGTGCCAGCAGTTACTCGATAGGGACAGGGCTGGGTGAAGCTTTCTTT.

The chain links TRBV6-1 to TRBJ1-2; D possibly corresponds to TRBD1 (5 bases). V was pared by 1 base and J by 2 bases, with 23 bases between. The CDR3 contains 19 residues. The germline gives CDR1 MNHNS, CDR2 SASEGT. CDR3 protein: CASSEVSRWGEEGNYGYTF. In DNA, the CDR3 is TGTGCCAGCAGTGAAGTTTCTAGGTGGGGGGAGGAGGGGAACTATGGCTACACCTTC.

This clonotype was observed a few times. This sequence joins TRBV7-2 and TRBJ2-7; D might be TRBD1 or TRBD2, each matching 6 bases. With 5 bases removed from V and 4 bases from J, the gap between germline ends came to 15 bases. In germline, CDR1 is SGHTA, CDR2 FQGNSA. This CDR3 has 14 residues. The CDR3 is CASSIGGTSYEQYF. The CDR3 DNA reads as TGTGCCAGCAGCATAGGGGGGACTTCTTACGAGCAGTACTTC.

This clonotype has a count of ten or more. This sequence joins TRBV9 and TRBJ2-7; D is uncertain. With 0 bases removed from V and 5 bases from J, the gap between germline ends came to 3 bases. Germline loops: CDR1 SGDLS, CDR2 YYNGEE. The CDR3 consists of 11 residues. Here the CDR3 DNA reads TGTGCCAGCAGCGTAGCGGACGAGCAGTACTTC. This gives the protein CASSVADEQYF.

CDR3 sequence (DNA): TGTGCCAGCAGCGTAGGGGGCCTAGGGACCGGGGAGCTGTTTTTT. Encoded protein: CASSVGGLGTGELFF. The J gene is TRBJ2-2, the V gene TRBV9; possible D gene TRBD1, 5 bases. In germline, CDR1 is SGDLS, CDR2 YYNGEE. The CDR3 is 15 residues long. Between the trimmed V and J ends, which lost 0 bases and 5 bases, there was a span of 11 bases.

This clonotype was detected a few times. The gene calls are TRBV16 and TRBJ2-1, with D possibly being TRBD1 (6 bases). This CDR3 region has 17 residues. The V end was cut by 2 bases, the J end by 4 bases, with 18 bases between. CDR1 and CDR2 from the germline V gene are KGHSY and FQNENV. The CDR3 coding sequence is TGTGCCAGCAGCCAAGCACTCACCGACAGGAATTACAATGAGCAGTTCTTC. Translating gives CASSQALTDRNYNEQFF.

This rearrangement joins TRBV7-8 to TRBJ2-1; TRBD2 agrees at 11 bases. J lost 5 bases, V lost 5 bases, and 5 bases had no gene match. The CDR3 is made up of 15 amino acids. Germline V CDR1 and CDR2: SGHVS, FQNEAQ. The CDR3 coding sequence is TGTGCCAGCAGCCCCCAGGGACTAGCGGACAATGAGCAGTTCTTC. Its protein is CASSPQGLADNEQFF.

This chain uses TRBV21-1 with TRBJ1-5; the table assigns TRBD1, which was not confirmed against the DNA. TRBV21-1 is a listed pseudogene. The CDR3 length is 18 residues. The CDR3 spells CASSKGWDGAYSNQPQHF. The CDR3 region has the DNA TGTGCCAGCAGCAAAGGTTGGGACGGGGCTTATAGCAATCAGCCCCAGCATTTT.

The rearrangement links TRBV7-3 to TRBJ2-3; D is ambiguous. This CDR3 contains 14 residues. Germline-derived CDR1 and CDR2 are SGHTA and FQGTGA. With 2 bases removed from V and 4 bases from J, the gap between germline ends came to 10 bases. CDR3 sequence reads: CASSLQSGADTQYF. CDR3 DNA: TGTGCCAGCAGCTTACAGTCTGGCGCAGATACGCAGTATTTT.

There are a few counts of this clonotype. Written as DNA, the CDR3 is TGTGCCAGCAGCTTAGCGGGTCGGACTAGCGGGAGCTACTGGACCGGGGAGCTGTTTTTT. Residues: CASSLAGRTSGSYWTGELFF. The J gene is TRBJ2-2, the V gene TRBV7-2; TRBD2 agrees at 13 bases. CDR1 is SGHTA, CDR2 FQGNSA, per germline. The trim removed 0 bases at V and 5 bases at J, leaving 12 bases unmatched. This CDR3 contains 20 residues.

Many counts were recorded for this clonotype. The CDR3 DNA reads as TGTGCCAGCAGTTTCTACAGGGCCTACGAGCAGTACTTC. It yields the protein CASSFYRAYEQYF. The chain couples TRBV12-3 or TRBV12-4 to TRBJ2-7, with a weak D call TRBD1 (6 bases). The V end was cut by 3 bases, the J end by 2 bases, with 8 bases between. The CDR3 has 13 residues.

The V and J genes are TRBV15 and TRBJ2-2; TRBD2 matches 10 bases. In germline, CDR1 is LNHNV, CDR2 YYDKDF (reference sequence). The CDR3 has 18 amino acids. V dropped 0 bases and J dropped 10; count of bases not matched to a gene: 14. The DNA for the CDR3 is TGTGCCACCAGCAGAGATTACGCGGGGGGGACTAGCGTCGAGGAGCTGTTTTTT. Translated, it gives CATSRDYAGGTSVEELFF.

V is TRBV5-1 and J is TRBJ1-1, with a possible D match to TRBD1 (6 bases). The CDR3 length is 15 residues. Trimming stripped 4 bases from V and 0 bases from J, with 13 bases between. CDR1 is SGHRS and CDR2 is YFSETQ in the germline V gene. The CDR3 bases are TGCGCCAGCAGCCCAATAGACAGGTTGAACACTGAAGCTTTCTTT. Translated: CASSPIDRLNTEAFF. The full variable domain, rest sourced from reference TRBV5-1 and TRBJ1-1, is KAGVTQTPRYLIKTRGQQVTLSCSPISGHRSVSWYQQTPGQGLQFLFEYFSETQRNKGNFPGRFSGRQFSNSRSEMNVSTLELGDSALYLCASSPIDRLNTEAFFGQGTRLTVV.

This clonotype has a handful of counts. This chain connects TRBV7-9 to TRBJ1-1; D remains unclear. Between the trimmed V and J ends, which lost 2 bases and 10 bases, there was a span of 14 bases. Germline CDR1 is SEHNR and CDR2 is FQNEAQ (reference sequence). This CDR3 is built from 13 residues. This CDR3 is CASSLTALWGAFF. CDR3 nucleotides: TGTGCCAGCAGCTTAACGGCACTCTGGGGAGCTTTCTTT.

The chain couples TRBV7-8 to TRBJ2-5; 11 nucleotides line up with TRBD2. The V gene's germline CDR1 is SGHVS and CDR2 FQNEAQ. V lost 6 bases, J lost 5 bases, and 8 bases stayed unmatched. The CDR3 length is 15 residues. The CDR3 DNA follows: TGTGCCAGCAGACCGACTAGCGGGGATCAGGAGACCCAGTACTTC. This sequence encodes CASRPTSGDQETQYF. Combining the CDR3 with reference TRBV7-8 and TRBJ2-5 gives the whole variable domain GAGVSQSPRYKVAKRGQDVALRCDPISGHVSLFWYQQALGQGPEFLTYFQNEAQLDKSGLPSDRFFAERPEGSVSTLKIQRTQQEDSAVYLCASRPTSGDQETQYFGPGTRLLVL.

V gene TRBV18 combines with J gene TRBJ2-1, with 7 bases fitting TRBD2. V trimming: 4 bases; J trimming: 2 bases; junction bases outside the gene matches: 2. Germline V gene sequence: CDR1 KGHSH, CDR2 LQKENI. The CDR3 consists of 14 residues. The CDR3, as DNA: TGTGCCAGCTCACGGAGCGGGGCCTACAATGAGCAGTTCTTC. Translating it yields CASSRSGAYNEQFF.

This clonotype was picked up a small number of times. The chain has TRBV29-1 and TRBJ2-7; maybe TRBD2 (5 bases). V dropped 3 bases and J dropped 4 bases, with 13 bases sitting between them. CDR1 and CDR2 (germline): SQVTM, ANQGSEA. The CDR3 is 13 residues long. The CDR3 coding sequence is TGCAGCGTTGAGCGTGCCGGGGAGTACGAGCAGTACTTC. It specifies CSVERAGEYEQYF.

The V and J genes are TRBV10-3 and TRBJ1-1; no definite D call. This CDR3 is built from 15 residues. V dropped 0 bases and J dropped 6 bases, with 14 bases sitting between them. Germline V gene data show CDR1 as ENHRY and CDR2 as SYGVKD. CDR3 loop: CAISESMGKGSEAFF. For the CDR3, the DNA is TGTGCCATCAGTGAGTCCATGGGTAAAGGCTCTGAAGCTTTCTTT.